The rows below give T cell receptor beta chains drawn from one sample of a study of blood T cell repertoires in COVID-19. Profiled with immunoSEQ multiplex PCR; TCRdb holds only in-frame clones, not every one. The table records around 140,000 clones, roughly 88% of them present only once. Sequenced: peripheral blood. The source of these receptors is a man in his sixties with active or convalescent COVID-19. Each CDR3 is given with its conserved first and last residue. Fields, in order: clone size, D gene, V gene, J gene, CDR3 DNA, CDR3 protein. D genes are given only for firm matches. A row's size may be missing; if present it is once, few, many or a size class.

>-|TRBD2|TRBV7-2|TRBJ2-1
TGTGCCAGCAGTTACCCGACTAGCGGGAGAAATGAGCAGTTCTTC
CASSYPTSGRNEQFF
>-|TRBD1|TRBV7-9|TRBJ1-2
TGTGCCAGCACTAGACAGGGGGCGCTTGGCTACACCTTC
CASTRQGALGYTF
>-|-|TRBV19|TRBJ1-1
TGTGCCAGTAGTATCCGAGAGTCTACTGAAGCTTTCTTT
CASSIRESTEAFF
>-|-|TRBV27|TRBJ1-1
TGTGCCAGCAGTTGGAGGGAGAATACTGAAGCTTTCTTT
CASSWRENTEAFF
>-|-|TRBV3-1/TRBV3-2|TRBJ2-1
TGTGCCAGCAGCCCATGGGGCTCGACTGAGCAGTTCTTC
CASSPWGSTEQFF
>-|TRBD2|TRBV27|TRBJ2-3
TGTGCCAGCAGTTTATTACTAGCGTCTAGCACAGATACGCAGTATTTT
CASSLLLASSTDTQYF
>once|-|TRBV11-1|TRBJ1-2
TGTGCCAGCAGCGAGGTGACAGGCTATGGCTACACCTTC
CASSEVTGYGYTF
>-|-|TRBV14|TRBJ2-2
TGTGCCACGAGCGGTTGGAACACCGGGGAGCTGTTTTTT
CATSGWNTGELFF
>-|-|TRBV10-2|TRBJ1-5
TGCGCCAGCAGAGAGGTTAGCGGCAATCAGCCCCAGCATTTT
CASREVSGNQPQHF
>-|TRBD1|TRBV19|TRBJ2-7
TGTGCCAGTAGTGTCCTTCCCGGGACAGGGGCCTACGAGCAGTACTTC
CASSVLPGTGAYEQYF
>-|TRBD1|TRBV6-1|TRBJ1-2
TGTGCCAGCAGTGATCCGACAGGGGGGAGAGGCTACACCTTC
CASSDPTGGRGYTF
>-|TRBD2|TRBV27|TRBJ2-1
TGTGCCAGCAGTTTAGGGTTAGCGGGAGTGGATGAGCAGTTCTTC
CASSLGLAGVDEQFF
>-|-|TRBV12-3/TRBV12-4|TRBJ1-2
TGTGCCAGCAGGGAGGACGGAGACTATGGCTACACCTTC
CASREDGDYGYTF
>-|TRBD1|TRBV23-1|TRBJ2-3
TGCGCCAGCACCAGGGGGTCCACAGATACGCAGTATTTT
CASTRGSTDTQYF
>-|TRBD1|TRBV19|TRBJ1-1
TGTGCCAGTAGCCCGGACAGGGGAGATACTGAAGCTTTCTTT
CASSPDRGDTEAFF
>-|-|TRBV6-6|TRBJ2-6
TGTGCCAGCAGTTCGCAGGGCTTTGGGGCCAACGTCCTGACTTTC
CASSSQGFGANVLTF
>-|-|TRBV29-1|TRBJ2-5
TGCAGCACGCGAGGGCGCGAGACCCAGTACTTC
CSTRGRETQYF
>-|-|TRBV28|TRBJ2-7
TGTGCCAGCAGTTCTATGTCCTACGAGCAGTACTTC
CASSSMSYEQYF
>-|TRBD1|TRBV28|TRBJ1-4
TGTGCCAGCAGTTCCAGGGGACAGGGGGCGTCTAATGAAAAACTGTTTTTT
CASSSRGQGASNEKLFF
>-|-|TRBV19|TRBJ1-4
TGTGCCAGTACCCAAGGAGGCAGCCAAGTAGGAAAACTGTTTTTT
CASTQGGSQVGKLFF
>-|TRBD2|TRBV7-3|TRBJ2-2
TGTGCCAGCAGCTTAATGGCGGGAGTAAGAACCGGGGAGCTGTTTTTT
CASSLMAGVRTGELFF
>-|TRBD2|TRBV24-1|TRBJ2-7
TGTGCCACCAGTGATTGGGGAGCGGGAGGATCCTACGAGCAGTACTTC
CATSDWGAGGSYEQYF
>-|TRBD1|TRBV19|TRBJ2-3
TGTGCCAGTAGTATACCGGGGACAGGGCCAGATACGCAGTATTTT
CASSIPGTGPDTQYF
>-|TRBD1|TRBV3-1/TRBV3-2|TRBJ1-1
TGTGCCAGCAGCCAAACCCAGGGGGCCACTGAAGCTTTCTTT
CASSQTQGATEAFF
>-|TRBD1|TRBV5-1|TRBJ1-2
TGCGCCAGCAGCTTGGGGGACAGTACCTATGGCTACACCTTC
CASSLGDSTYGYTF
>-|TRBD1|TRBV3-1/TRBV3-2|TRBJ1-2
TGTGCCAGCAGCCGAGCTACAGGGGGGCTTAACTATGGCTACACCTTC
CASSRATGGLNYGYTF
>once|TRBD1|TRBV10-3|TRBJ1-5
TGTGCCATCAGTGAAAGAGGGGGCGAGGGCAATCAGCCCCAGCATTTT
CAISERGGEGNQPQHF
>-|-|TRBV3-1/TRBV3-2|TRBJ1-3
TGTGCCAGCAGCCAAGCCTTGGGAGTTGCTAACTCTGGAAACACCATATATTTT
CASSQALGVANSGNTIYF
>-|TRBD2|TRBV28|TRBJ2-5
TGTGCCAGCAGCGTCGAGCTAGCGGGAGTTTCAGAGACCCAGTACTTC
CASSVELAGVSETQYF
>-|TRBD1|TRBV6-5|TRBJ2-7
TGTGCCAGCAGTTACTCCGGACAGGGAAACTACGAGCAGTACTTC
CASSYSGQGNYEQYF
>-|TRBD1|TRBV29-1|TRBJ2-7
TGCAGCGTGATCGGACAGGGACACCTACGAGAGCAGTACTTC
CSVIGQGHLREQYF